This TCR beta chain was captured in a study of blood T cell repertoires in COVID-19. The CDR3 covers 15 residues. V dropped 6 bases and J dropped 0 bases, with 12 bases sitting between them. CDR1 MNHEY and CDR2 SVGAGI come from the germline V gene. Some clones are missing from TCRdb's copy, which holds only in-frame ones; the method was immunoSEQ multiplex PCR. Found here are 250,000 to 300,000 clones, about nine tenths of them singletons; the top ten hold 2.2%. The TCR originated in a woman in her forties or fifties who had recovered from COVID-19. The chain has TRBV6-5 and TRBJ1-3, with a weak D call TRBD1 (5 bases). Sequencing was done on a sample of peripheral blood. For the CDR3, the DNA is TGTGCCAGCAGCAAAGGGGTTTACTCTGGAAACACCATATATTTT. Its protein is CASSKGVYSGNTIYF.